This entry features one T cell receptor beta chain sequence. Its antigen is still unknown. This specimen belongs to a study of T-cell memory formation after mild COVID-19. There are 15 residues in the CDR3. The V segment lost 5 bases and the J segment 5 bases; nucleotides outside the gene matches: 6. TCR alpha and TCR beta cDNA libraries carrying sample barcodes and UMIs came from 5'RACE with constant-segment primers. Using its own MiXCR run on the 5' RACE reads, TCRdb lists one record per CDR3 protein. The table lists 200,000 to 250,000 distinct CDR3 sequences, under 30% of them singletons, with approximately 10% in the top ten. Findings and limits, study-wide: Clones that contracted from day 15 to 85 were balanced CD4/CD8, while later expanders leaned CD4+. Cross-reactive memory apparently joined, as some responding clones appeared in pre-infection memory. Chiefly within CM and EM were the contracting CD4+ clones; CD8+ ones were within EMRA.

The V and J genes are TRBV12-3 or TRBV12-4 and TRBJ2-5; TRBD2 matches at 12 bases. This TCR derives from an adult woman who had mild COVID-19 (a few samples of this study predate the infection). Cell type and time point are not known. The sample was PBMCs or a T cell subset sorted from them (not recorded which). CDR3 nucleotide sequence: TGTGCCAGCAGTCTGACTAGCGGGAGAGGGGAGACCCAGTACTTC. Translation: CASSLTSGRGETQYF.